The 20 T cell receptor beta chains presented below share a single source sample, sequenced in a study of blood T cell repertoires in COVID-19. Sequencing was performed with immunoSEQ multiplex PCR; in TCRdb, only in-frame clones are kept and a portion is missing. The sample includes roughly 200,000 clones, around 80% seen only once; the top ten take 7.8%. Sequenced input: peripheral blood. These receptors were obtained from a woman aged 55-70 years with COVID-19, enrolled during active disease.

The CDR3 is CASSQGVPGQRTEAFF. CDR3 nucleotides: TGCGCCAGCAGCCAAGGTGTGCCGGGACAACGCACTGAAGCTTTCTTT. The gene calls are TRBV4-1 and TRBJ1-1; D is perhaps TRBD1 (6 bases). Germline assignment: CDR1 MGHRA and CDR2 YSYEKL. This CDR3 is built from 16 residues. The ends were cut back, 1 base at V and 4 bases at J, with 16 bases in the middle.

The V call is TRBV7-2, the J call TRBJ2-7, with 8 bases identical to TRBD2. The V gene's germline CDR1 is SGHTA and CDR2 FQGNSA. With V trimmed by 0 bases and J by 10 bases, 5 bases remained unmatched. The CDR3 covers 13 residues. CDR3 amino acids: CASSLAYGGAQYV. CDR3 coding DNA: TGTGCCAGCAGCTTAGCGTACGGGGGGGCCCAGTACGTC.

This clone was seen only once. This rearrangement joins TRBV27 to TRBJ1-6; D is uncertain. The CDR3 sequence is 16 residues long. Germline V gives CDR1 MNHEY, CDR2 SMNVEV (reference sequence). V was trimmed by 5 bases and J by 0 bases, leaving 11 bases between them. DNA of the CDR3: TGTGCCAGCAGTCCAACTCCGGGCTCCTATAATTCACCCCTCCACTTT. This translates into CASSPTPGSYNSPLHF.

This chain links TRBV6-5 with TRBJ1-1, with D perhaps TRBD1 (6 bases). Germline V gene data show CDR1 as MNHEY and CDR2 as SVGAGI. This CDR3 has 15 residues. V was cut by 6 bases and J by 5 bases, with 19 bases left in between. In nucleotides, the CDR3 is TGTGCCAGCAGCCCATTCGGGGGGGCCTATACTGAAGCTTTCTTT. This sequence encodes CASSPFGGAYTEAFF.

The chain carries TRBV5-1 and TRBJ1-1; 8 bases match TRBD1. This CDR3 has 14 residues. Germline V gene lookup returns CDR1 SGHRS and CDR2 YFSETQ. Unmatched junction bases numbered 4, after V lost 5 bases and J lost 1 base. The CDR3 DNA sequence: TGCGCCAGCAGGGCGACAGGGGCGAACACTGAAGCTTTCTTT. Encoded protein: CASRATGANTEAFF.

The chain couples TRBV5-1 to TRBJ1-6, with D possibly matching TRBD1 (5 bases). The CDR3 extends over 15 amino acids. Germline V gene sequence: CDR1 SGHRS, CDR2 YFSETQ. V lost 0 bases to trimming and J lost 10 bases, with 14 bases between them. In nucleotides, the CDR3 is TGCGCCAGCAGCTTGGTGGGGGGGTCCGACTCACCCCTCCACTTT. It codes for CASSLVGGSDSPLHF.

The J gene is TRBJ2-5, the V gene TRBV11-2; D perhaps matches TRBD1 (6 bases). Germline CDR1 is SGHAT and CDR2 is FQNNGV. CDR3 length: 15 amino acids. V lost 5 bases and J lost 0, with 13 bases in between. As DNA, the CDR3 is TGTGCCAGCAGCCTGATGACAGGAAACCAAGAGACCCAGTACTTC. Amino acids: CASSLMTGNQETQYF.

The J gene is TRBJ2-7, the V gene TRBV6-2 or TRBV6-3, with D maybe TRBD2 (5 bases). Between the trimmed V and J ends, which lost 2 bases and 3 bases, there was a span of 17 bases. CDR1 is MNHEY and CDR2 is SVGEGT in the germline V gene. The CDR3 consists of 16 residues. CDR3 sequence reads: CASSYNPPDYLYEQYF. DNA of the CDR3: TGTGCCAGCAGTTACAATCCCCCCGACTATCTCTACGAGCAGTACTTC.

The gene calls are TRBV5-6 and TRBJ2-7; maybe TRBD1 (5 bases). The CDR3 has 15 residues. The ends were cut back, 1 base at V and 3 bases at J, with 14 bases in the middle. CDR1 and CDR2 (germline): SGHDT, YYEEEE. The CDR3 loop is CASSLSRATLYEQYV. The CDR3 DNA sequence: TGTGCCAGCAGCTTGAGCAGGGCTACTCTCTACGAGCAGTACGTC.

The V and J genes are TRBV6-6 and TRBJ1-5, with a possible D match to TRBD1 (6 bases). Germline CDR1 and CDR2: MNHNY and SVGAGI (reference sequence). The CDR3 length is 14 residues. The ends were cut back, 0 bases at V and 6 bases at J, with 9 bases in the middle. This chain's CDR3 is CASSYSPGVQPQHF. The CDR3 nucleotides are TGTGCCAGCAGTTACTCACCAGGGGTTCAGCCCCAGCATTTT.

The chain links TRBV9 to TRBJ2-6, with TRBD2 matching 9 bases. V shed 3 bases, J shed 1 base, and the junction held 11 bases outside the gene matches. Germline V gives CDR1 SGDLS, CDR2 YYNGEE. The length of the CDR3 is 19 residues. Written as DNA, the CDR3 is TGTGCCAGCAGCGCTCAAGCGTTAGCGGGAGAGTCTGGGGCCAACGTCCTGACTTTC. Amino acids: CASSAQALAGESGANVLTF.

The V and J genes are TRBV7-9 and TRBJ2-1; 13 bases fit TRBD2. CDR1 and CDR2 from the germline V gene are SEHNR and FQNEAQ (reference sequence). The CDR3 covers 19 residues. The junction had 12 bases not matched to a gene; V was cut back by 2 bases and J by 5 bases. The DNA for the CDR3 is TGTGCCAGCAGCTTAAATGCCCGCTGGACTAGCGGGAGCAACAATGAGCAGTTCTTC. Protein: CASSLNARWTSGSNNEQFF.

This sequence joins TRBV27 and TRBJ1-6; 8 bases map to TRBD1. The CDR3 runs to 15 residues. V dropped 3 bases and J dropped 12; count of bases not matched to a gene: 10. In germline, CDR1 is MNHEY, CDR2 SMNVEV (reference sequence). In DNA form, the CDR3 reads TGTGCCAGCAGTTTTGTGGGGACAGGCAGTAGACCCCTCCACTTT. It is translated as CASSFVGTGSRPLHF.

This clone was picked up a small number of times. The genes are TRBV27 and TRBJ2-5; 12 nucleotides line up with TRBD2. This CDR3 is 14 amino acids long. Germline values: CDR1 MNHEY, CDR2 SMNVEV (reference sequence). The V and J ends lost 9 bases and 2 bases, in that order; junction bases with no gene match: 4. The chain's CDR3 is CARTSGGIQETQYF. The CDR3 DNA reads TGTGCCAGGACTAGCGGGGGAATTCAAGAGACCCAGTACTTC.

The CDR3 nucleotides read TGTGCCAGCAGCTCCAGTAGCGGGGTGCAAGAGACCCAGTACTTC. Translated, it gives CASSSSSGVQETQYF. The chain employs TRBV5-6 and TRBJ2-5, with 8 positions matching TRBD2. The germline CDR1 and CDR2 sequences are SGHDT and YYEEEE. The CDR3 spans 15 residues. With 3 bases clipped from V and 2 bases from J, the junction kept 6 bases outside the gene matches.

CDR3 nucleotides: TGTGCCAGCAGCTTAGAATTAGCTGGCTACAATGAGCAGTTCTTC. Amino acid sequence: CASSLELAGYNEQFF. The chain links TRBV11-2 to TRBJ2-1; D remains unclear. Germline V lookup: CDR1 SGHAT, CDR2 FQNNGV. Trimming took 0 bases from V and 3 from J, leaving 9 bases between them. There are 15 residues in the CDR3.

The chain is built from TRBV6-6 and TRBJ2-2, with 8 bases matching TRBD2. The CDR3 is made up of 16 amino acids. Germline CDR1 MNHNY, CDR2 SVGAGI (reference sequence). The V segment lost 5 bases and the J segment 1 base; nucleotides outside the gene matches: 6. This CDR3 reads CASSTEAGGNTGELFF. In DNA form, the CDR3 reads TGTGCCAGCAGTACCGAGGCGGGAGGGAACACCGGGGAGCTGTTTTTT.

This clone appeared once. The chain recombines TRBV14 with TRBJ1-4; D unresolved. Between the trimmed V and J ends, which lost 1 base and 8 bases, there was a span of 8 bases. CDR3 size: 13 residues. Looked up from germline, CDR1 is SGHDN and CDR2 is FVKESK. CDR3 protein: CASSQGSREKLFF. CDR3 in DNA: TGTGCCAGCAGCCAAGGAAGCCGGGAAAAACTGTTTTTT. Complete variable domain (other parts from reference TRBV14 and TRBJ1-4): EAGVTQFPSHSVIEKGQTVTLRCDPISGHDNLYWYRRVMGKEIKFLLHFVKESKQDESGMPNNRFLAERTGGTYSTLKVQPAELEDSGVYFCASSQGSREKLFFGSGTQLSVL.

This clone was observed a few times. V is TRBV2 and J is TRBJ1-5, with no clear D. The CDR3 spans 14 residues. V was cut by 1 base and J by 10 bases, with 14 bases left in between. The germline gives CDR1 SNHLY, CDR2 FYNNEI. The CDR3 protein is CASSEVQRLPPQHF. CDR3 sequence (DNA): TGTGCCAGCAGTGAAGTTCAGCGGCTCCCTCCCCAGCATTTT.

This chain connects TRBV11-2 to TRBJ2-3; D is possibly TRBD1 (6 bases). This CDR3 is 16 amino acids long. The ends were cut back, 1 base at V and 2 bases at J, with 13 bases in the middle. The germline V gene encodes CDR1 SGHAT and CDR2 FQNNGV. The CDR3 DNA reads TGTGCCAGCAGCTTAGTGGGGGCCCTAATCACAGATACGCAGTATTTT. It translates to CASSLVGALITDTQYF.